The clone carrying this T cell receptor beta chain appeared many times. The data originate from a study of neurological immune-mediated disorders. TCRdb processed the 5' RACE reads anew with MiXCR; each CDR3 protein has one entry. The data hold about 55,000 distinct CDR3 sequences, with around 4.2% observed a single time. This CDR3 is 13 amino acids long. V lost 5 bases and J 3 bases, leaving 8 bases between the germline ends. CDR1 and CDR2 (germline): MDHEN, SYDVKM. The chain couples TRBV28 to TRBJ2-1; D gene ambiguous. The sequencing sample was made of PBMCs. The source is a man in his fifties or sixties with multiple sclerosis. The CDR3 loop reads CASSPARYNEQFF. CDR3 nucleotide sequence: TGTGCCAGCAGTCCCGCTCGCTACAATGAGCAGTTCTTC.